This passage covers 14 T cell receptor beta chains from one sample sequenced in a study of T cells in Graves' hyperthyroidism and ophthalmopathy. Researchers took RNA transcripts and amplified the TCR beta CDR3 regions from them. Researchers ran a first-round RT-PCR on the TCR CDR3 using the HTBI primer set. TCRdb re-called the multiplex PCR reads through MiXCR, storing one row per CDR3 protein. The sample records roughly 650,000 distinct CDR3 sequences, more than 15% being singletons. Sequencing was done on a sample of blood. The receptor source for this set is a woman in her thirties or forties with Graves' ophthalmopathy.

This clonotype occurred many times. The CDR3 loop reads CASSAPGQGLDEQFF. The CDR3 DNA reads as TGTGCCAGCAGTGCCCCGGGACAGGGGTTGGATGAGCAGTTCTTC. The genes are TRBV6-1 and TRBJ2-1, with TRBD1 matching over 10 bases. This CDR3 is 15 amino acids long. V trimming: 4 bases; J trimming: 8 bases; junction bases outside the gene matches: 8. Per the germline V gene, CDR1 is MNHNS and CDR2 is SASEGT.

The rearrangement links TRBV28 to TRBJ1-6; D not resolved. There are 14 residues in the CDR3. Germline CDR1 is MDHEN and CDR2 is SYDVKM. V was trimmed by 7 bases and J by 10 bases, leaving 17 bases between them. In nucleotides, the CDR3 is TGTGCCAGCACCCTGATGCCGGCCTTATCACCCCTCCACTTT. Its protein is CASTLMPALSPLHF.

This clonotype was recorded at least ten times. The chain carries TRBV5-1 and TRBJ1-2; D is ambiguous. Between the trimmed V and J ends, which lost 0 bases and 4 bases, there was a span of 10 bases. Germline CDR1 and CDR2: SGHRS and YFSETQ. This CDR3 is 14 amino acids long. CDR3 residues: CASSLGHLGYGYTF. In nucleotides, the CDR3 is TGCGCCAGCAGCTTGGGGCACCTAGGCTATGGCTACACCTTC.

The chain joins TRBV18 to TRBJ2-7; 8 positions match TRBD2. There are 16 residues in the CDR3. V lost 6 bases and J lost 1; bases outside the gene matches: 11. Germline V gene data show CDR1 as KGHSH and CDR2 as LQKENI. Here the CDR3 reads CASSSGKERGSYEQYF. The CDR3 region has the DNA TGTGCCAGCTCGTCCGGGAAGGAGCGGGGGTCCTACGAGCAGTACTTC.

In its sample, this clonotype was seen a few times. The chain is built from TRBV2 and TRBJ1-2; the match to TRBD1 covers 7 bases. The V segment lost 4 bases and the J segment 3 bases; nucleotides outside the gene matches: 5. CDR3 size: 14 residues. Germline CDR1 and CDR2: SNHLY and FYNNEI. The CDR3 loop reads CASSVGTAHYGYTF. The CDR3 coding sequence is TGTGCCAGCAGTGTAGGGACAGCTCACTATGGCTACACCTTC.

This chain connects TRBV7-6 to TRBJ2-7, with D tentatively TRBD2 (5 bases). Germline CDR1 reads SGHVS; CDR2 reads FNYEAQ. V lost 5 bases and J lost 3, with 20 bases in between. The CDR3 loop spans 16 amino acids. Written as DNA, the CDR3 is TGTGCCAGCAGCGCGGAGGCGGCGATTGGGCTCTACGAGCAGTACTTC. This sequence encodes CASSAEAAIGLYEQYF. The whole variable domain, filled in from reference TRBV7-6 and TRBJ2-7, reads GAGVSQSPRYKVTKRGQDVALRCDPISGHVSLYWYRQALGQGPEFLTYFNYEAQQDKSGLPNDRFSAERPEGSISTLTIQRTEQRDSAMYRCASSAEAAIGLYEQYFGPGTRLTVT.

This clonotype came up many times. J is TRBJ1-1 and V is TRBV15; 9 positions match TRBD1. V lost 4 bases to trimming and J lost 3 bases; unmatched junction nucleotides: 15. CDR1 and CDR2 (germline): LNHNV, YYDKDF (reference sequence). CDR3 size: 18 residues. Here the CDR3 DNA reads TGTGCCACCAGCACAACCGGGACAGGGAGATTAATGTACACTGAAGCTTTCTTT. It is translated as CATSTTGTGRLMYTEAFF.

A few counts support this clonotype. The chain combines TRBV5-1 with TRBJ1-1, with D possibly being TRBD1 (5 bases). CDR3 length: 15 residues. Trimming cost V 4 bases and J 5 bases, with 18 bases left between them. Looked up from germline, CDR1 is SGHRS and CDR2 is YFSETQ. The CDR3 loop reads CASSPTESLTTEAFF. The CDR3 nucleotides read TGCGCCAGCAGCCCGACAGAATCCTTAACAACTGAAGCTTTCTTT.

This clonotype was seen repeatedly, ten times or more. The V gene is TRBV5-1, the J gene TRBJ2-3; D is tentatively TRBD1 or TRBD2 (5 bases each). V shed 4 bases and J shed 6 bases, with 12 bases lying between them. The CDR3 runs to 13 residues. The germline V gene has CDR1 SGHRS and CDR2 YFSETQ. The CDR3 DNA reads as TGCGCCAGCAGCGTTCTAGGGGAGGATACGCAGTATTTT. This gives the protein CASSVLGEDTQYF.

This clonotype was picked up many times. This chain connects TRBV20-1 to TRBJ2-7; 9 bases are a match to TRBD2. V shed 6 bases and J 2 bases; nucleotides not matched to a gene: 8. Germline CDR1 DFQATT, CDR2 SNEGSKA (reference sequence). There are 14 residues in the CDR3. This CDR3 reads CSALDSGRTYEQYF. In DNA, the CDR3 is TGCAGTGCCCTCGATAGCGGGAGAACCTACGAGCAGTACTTC.

The chain recombines TRBV4-1 with TRBJ1-2, with D uncertain. The CDR3 has 16 residues. Germline V gives CDR1 MGHRA, CDR2 YSYEKL. V was shortened by 4 bases and J by 7 bases, with 22 bases between the two germline ends. CDR3 in amino acids: CASSLQKGWGSGGYTF. CDR3 nucleotides: TGCGCCAGCAGCCTTCAAAAAGGTTGGGGTAGCGGTGGCTACACCTTC.

Concerning this clonotype: It may be a read error: a sequence one base away is much more abundant. V and J are TRBV5-1 and TRBJ2-3; D perhaps matches TRBD1 (5 bases). Trimming stripped 7 bases from V and 6 bases from J, with 18 bases between. CDR3 length: 14 residues. Germline assignment: CDR1 SGHRS and CDR2 YFSETQ. The CDR3: CASGSNTGSDTQYF. The CDR3 DNA is TGCGCCAGCGGCTCAAACACAGGCTCGGATACGCAGTATTTT. Filled out from reference TRBV5-1 and TRBJ2-3, the complete variable domain reads KAGVTQTPRYLIKTRGQQVTLSCSPISGHRSVSWYQQTPGQGLQFLFEYFSETQRNKGNFPGRFSGRQFSNSRSEMNVSTLELGDSALYLCASGSNTGSDTQYFGPGTRLTVL.

The CDR3 loop reads CANPADRVSYEQYF. CDR3 in DNA: TGTGCCAACCCGGCGGACAGGGTATCCTACGAGCAGTACTTC. The chain combines TRBV24-1 with TRBJ2-7, with 8 bases aligning to TRBD1. The CDR3 extends over 14 amino acids. Germline V gene data show CDR1 as KGHDR and CDR2 as SFDVKD. Trimming took 11 bases from V and 1 from J; bases not matched to a gene: 9.

This clonotype was detected a few times. The chain uses TRBV6-6 and TRBJ1-2; D is uncertain. Germline V lookup: CDR1 MNHNY, CDR2 SVGAGI (reference sequence). Deletions cut 0 bases from V and 7 bases from J, with 15 bases between. The CDR3 length is 15 residues. The CDR3 DNA reads TGTGCCAGCAGTTACTCGGGCCGCCTCGGAGGTGGCTACACCTTC. This encodes CASSYSGRLGGGYTF.